This is a list of T cell receptor beta chains from one sample in a study of T-cell memory formation after mild COVID-19. TCRdb recomputed calls from the 5' RACE reads with MiXCR, one row per CDR3 protein. The sample includes 380,000 or so distinct CDR3 sequences, roughly an eighth of them seen just once. The sequenced sample was PBMCs or a T cell subset sorted from them (not recorded which). The receptors come from a man younger than 35 who had mild COVID-19 (a few samples of this study predate the infection). Cell type and time point are not known. The CDR3 runs from the conserved cysteine through the conserved F or W. A D gene is named only where the DNA matches it firmly. Size values are once, few and many counts, or a class for expanded clones, and some rows have none.

TRBD2,few,TRBJ2-3,TRBV2,TGTGCCAGCAGTCAGACTAGCGGGGCCGATACGCAGTATTTT,CASSQTSGADTQYF
.,.,TRBJ1-4,TRBV12-3/TRBV12-4,TGTGCCAGCAGTTTGGTGGCGGGAAAACTGTTTTTT,CASSLVAGKLFF
.,.,TRBJ2-7,TRBV12-3/TRBV12-4,TGTGCCAGCAGGCTGACAGGACCTTCCTACGAGCAGTACTTC,CASRLTGPSYEQYF
TRBD2,.,TRBJ2-1,TRBV19,TGTGCCAGTAGTATCGGAGCGGGGGGCTCAATGGGGAATGTGCAGTTCTTC,CASSIGAGGSMGNVQFF
.,.,TRBJ2-5,TRBV28,TGTGCCAGCGCGCGGCCTCAAGAGACCCAGTACTTC,CASARPQETQYF
.,few,TRBJ2-1,TRBV4-2,TGTGCCAGCAGCCAAGTTGAGGGGGACAATGAGCAGTTCTTC,CASSQVEGDNEQFF
.,many,TRBJ2-3,TRBV5-4,TGTGCCAGCAAATCTTCCACAGATACGCAGTATTTT,CASKSSTDTQYF
TRBD2,.,TRBJ2-1,TRBV7-2,TGTGCCAGCTCACGGGGGGGCACGGGAAATGAGCAGTTCTTC,CASSRGGTGNEQFF
TRBD1,.,TRBJ1-1,TRBV28,TGTGCCAGCAGGGGTCCGACAGGGGGGAAAGCTTTCTTT,CASRGPTGGKAFF
.,.,TRBJ2-3,TRBV4-1,TGCGCCAGCAGCCAGGATAACGGAGGGACAGATACGCAGTATTTT,CASSQDNGGTDTQYF
.,few,TRBJ2-3,TRBV7-9,TGTGCCAGCAGCCCCCGTCCGCCGCCTAATACGCAGTATTTT,CASSPRPPPNTQYF
.,many,TRBJ2-1,TRBV12-3/TRBV12-4,TGTGCCAGCAGTTTCCAGGGATTTAATGAGCAGTTCTTC,CASSFQGFNEQFF
.,.,TRBJ1-5,TRBV12-3/TRBV12-4,TGTGCCAGCAGTCAGCAGGGCCCTCAGCCCCAGCATTTT,CASSQQGPQPQHF
TRBD2,.,TRBJ2-4,TRBV5-6,TGTGCCAGCAGCTCGACGGGGGGTCGAAACATTCAGTACTTC,CASSSTGGRNIQYF
TRBD1,many,TRBJ2-1,TRBV19,TGTGCCAGTAGTTTCGGGACAGTTTACAATGAGCAGTTCTTC,CASSFGTVYNEQFF
.,.,TRBJ2-1,TRBV11-2,TGTGCCAGCAGCTTAGCCGGGGGCAGGAGACAGTTCTTC,CASSLAGGRRQFF
TRBD1,.,TRBJ2-1,TRBV6-5,TGTGCCAGCAGTAAAGGGGACAGGGCGTACAATGAGCAGTTCTTC,CASSKGDRAYNEQFF
.,.,TRBJ2-1,TRBV9,TGTGCCAGCAGCGTATCGAAGGGCTCCACCAACAATGAGCAGTTCTTC,CASSVSKGSTNNEQFF
.,few,TRBJ2-3,TRBV28,TGTGCCAGCAGTTCAGTATCAGATACGCAGTATTTT,CASSSVSDTQYF
.,many,TRBJ2-1,TRBV28,TGTGCCAGCAACTACCCGGGGGCGGGCAATGAGCAGTTCTTC,CASNYPGAGNEQFF
TRBD1,few,TRBJ2-5,TRBV11-2,TGTGCCAGCAGAAGGACAGGAGAGACCCAGTACTTC,CASRRTGETQYF
TRBD1,.,TRBJ1-1,TRBV20-1,TGCAGTGCGAAACAGGGGGCCGGGACTGAAGCTTTCTTT,CSAKQGAGTEAFF
.,few,TRBJ1-1,TRBV5-1,TGCGCCAGCAGCTTGGGGTTGGCAGGCCACATGAACACTGAAGCTTTCTTT,CASSLGLAGHMNTEAFF
.,few,TRBJ1-5,TRBV5-1,TGCGCCAGCAGCATTTTGGGGAGTGATCCCCAGCATTTT,CASSILGSDPQHF
.,.,TRBJ1-2,TRBV19,TGTGCCAGCCTCAACTTTAGTGGCTACACCTTC,CASLNFSGYTF
.,.,TRBJ1-5,TRBV6-2/TRBV6-3,TGTGCCAGCAGTTACCTGGCACAGCAGCCCCAGCATTTT,CASSYLAQQPQHF
TRBD2,many,TRBJ2-3,TRBV7-9,TGTGCCAGCAGCTGGACATGGGGACTAGCGGGGGGGCGCGACTCGGCAGATACGCAGTATTTT,CASSWTWGLAGGRDSADTQYF
TRBD2,.,TRBJ2-4,TRBV5-1,TGCGCCAGCAGCTGGGGTACCGGGACTAGCGGGGACATTCAGTACTTC,CASSWGTGTSGDIQYF
.,many,TRBJ1-1,TRBV5-6,TGTGCCAGCAACCCTAGGGCAGGCCCCACTGAAGCTTTCTTT,CASNPRAGPTEAFF
TRBD1,.,TRBJ2-6,TRBV2,TGTGCCAGCAGAGGGACAGGGGAATCTTCAGGGGCCAACGTCCTGACTTTC,CASRGTGESSGANVLTF
.,.,TRBJ1-2,TRBV12-3/TRBV12-4,TGTGCCAGCAGTTTATGGGGAGATGATGGCTACACCTTC,CASSLWGDDGYTF
TRBD2,many,TRBJ2-1,TRBV7-6,TGTGCCAGCAGCGACCGGACTAGAGACGACAATGAGCAGTTCTTC,CASSDRTRDDNEQFF
TRBD1,.,TRBJ1-1,TRBV7-2,TGTGCCAGCAGTCGACCCGGGACAGGAAAAGAAGCTTTCTTT,CASSRPGTGKEAFF
.,.,TRBJ2-2,TRBV7-3,TGTGCCAGCAGCTTATTGAGGGCAACCGGGGAGCTGTTTTTT,CASSLLRATGELFF
.,few,TRBJ2-2,TRBV24-1,TGTGCCACCAGTGAGTCAGGGTCCGACGGGGAGCTGTTTTTT,CATSESGSDGELFF
.,few,TRBJ1-5,TRBV5-6,TGTGCCAGCAGCTTGTTTGGGGGTCAGCCCCAGCATTTT,CASSLFGGQPQHF
TRBD2,.,TRBJ2-5,TRBV6-2/TRBV6-3,TGTGCCAGCAGTTTTGGACTAGCGGCGTACCAAGAGACCCAGTACTTC,CASSFGLAAYQETQYF
TRBD2,few,TRBJ2-3,TRBV7-2,TGTGCCAGCAGCTTAGTAGGGGGACTAGACACAGGTACGCAGTATTTT,CASSLVGGLDTGTQYF
.,few,TRBJ1-5,TRBV10-3,TGTGCCATCAGTGAGCGACAGAATCAGCCCCAGCATTTT,CAISERQNQPQHF
.,few,TRBJ2-5,TRBV13,TGTGCCAGCAGCTTCCGGCAGGATCAAGAGACCCAGTACTTC,CASSFRQDQETQYF
TRBD2,few,TRBJ2-7,TRBV5-8,TGTGCCAGCAGCTCCGCGGGGGGCACACGGAGCGAGCAGTACTTC,CASSSAGGTRSEQYF
.,.,TRBJ1-2,TRBV5-6,TGTGCCAGCAGCTACCTGAACAGGGACCACTATGGCTACACCTTC,CASSYLNRDHYGYTF
.,.,TRBJ1-2,TRBV6-5,TGTGCCAGCAGTTACTCCCATCCGGGGTTCTATGGCTACACCTTC,CASSYSHPGFYGYTF
.,few,TRBJ2-2,TRBV7-2,TGTGCCAGCAGAAGGGACGGCAACACCGGGGAGCTGTTTTTT,CASRRDGNTGELFF
TRBD1,few,TRBJ1-1,TRBV7-9,TGTGCCAGCAGCCCCGGACAGGCGAACACTGAAGCTTTCTTT,CASSPGQANTEAFF